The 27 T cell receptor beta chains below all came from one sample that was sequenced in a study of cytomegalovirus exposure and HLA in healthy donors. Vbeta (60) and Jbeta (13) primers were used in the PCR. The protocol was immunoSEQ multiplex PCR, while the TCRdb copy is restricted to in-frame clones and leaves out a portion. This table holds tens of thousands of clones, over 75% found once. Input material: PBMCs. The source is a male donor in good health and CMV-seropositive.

The CDR3 reads CASTHLTGSNQPQHF. In nucleotides, the CDR3 is TGTGCCAGTACCCACCTGACAGGGAGCAATCAGCCCCAGCATTTT. The J gene is TRBJ1-5, the V gene TRBV19, with TRBD1 matching over 7 bases. The CDR3 is 15 amino acids. V shed 7 bases, J shed 1 base, and the junction held 7 bases outside the gene matches. Germline CDR1 and CDR2: LNHDA and SQIVND (reference sequence). The full variable domain, with the rest looked up from reference TRBV19 and TRBJ1-5, is DGGITQSPKYLFRKEGQNVTLSCEQNLNHDAMYWYRQDPGQGLRLIYYSQIVNDFQKGDIAEGYSVSREKKESFPLTVTSAQKNPTAFYLCASTHLTGSNQPQHFGDGTRLSIL.

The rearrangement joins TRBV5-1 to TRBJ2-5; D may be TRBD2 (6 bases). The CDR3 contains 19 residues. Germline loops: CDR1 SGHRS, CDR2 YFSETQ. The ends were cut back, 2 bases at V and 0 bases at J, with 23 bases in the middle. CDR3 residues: CASSFPRAGPRLYQETQYF. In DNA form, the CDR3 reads TGCGCCAGCAGCTTTCCACGAGCGGGTCCCCGACTGTACCAAGAGACCCAGTACTTC.

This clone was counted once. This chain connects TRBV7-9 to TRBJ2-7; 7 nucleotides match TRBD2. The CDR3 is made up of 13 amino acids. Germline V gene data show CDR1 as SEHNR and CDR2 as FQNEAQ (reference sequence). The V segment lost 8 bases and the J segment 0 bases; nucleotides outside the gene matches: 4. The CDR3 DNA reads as TGTGCCAGCTGGGGGAGGGACTCCTACGAGCAGTACTTC. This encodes CASWGRDSYEQYF.

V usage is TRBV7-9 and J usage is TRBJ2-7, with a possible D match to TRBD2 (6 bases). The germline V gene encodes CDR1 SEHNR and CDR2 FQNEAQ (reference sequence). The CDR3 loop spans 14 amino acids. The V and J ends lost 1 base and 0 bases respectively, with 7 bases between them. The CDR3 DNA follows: TGTGCCAGCAGCTTAGATAGCGGCTCCTACGAGCAGTACTTC. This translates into CASSLDSGSYEQYF.

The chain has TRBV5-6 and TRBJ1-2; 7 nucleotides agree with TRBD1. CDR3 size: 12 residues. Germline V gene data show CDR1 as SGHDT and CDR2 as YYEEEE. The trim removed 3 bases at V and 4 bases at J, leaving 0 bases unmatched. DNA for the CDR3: TGTGCCAGCAGCTGGACAGGCTATGGCTACACCTTC. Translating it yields CASSWTGYGYTF.

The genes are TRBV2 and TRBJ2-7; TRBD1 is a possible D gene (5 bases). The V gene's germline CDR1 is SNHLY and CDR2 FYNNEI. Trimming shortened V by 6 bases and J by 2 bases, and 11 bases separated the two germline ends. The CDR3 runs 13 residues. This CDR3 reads CASRYDRAYEQYF. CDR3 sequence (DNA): TGTGCCAGCAGATACGACAGAGCCTACGAGCAGTACTTC.

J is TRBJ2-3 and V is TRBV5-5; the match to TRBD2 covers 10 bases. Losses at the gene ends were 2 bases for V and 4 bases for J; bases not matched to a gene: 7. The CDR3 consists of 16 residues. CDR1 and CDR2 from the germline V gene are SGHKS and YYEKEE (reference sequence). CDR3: CASSFLAGVRADTQYF. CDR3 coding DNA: TGTGCCAGCAGCTTTCTAGCGGGAGTTCGGGCAGATACGCAGTATTTT.

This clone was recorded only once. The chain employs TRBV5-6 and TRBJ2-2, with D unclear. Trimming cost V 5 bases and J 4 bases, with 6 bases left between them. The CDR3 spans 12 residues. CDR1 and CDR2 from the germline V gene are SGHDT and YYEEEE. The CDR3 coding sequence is TGTGCCAGCAGATCGTTCACCGGGGAGCTGTTTTTT. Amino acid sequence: CASRSFTGELFF.

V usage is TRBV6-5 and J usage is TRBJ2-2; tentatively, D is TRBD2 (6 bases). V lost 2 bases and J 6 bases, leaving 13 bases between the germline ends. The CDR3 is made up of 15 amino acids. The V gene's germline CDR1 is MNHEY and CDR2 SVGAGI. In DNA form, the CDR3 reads TGTGCCAGCAGTTACAATCCGCGGGGCCCCGGGGAGCTGTTTTTT. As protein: CASSYNPRGPGELFF.

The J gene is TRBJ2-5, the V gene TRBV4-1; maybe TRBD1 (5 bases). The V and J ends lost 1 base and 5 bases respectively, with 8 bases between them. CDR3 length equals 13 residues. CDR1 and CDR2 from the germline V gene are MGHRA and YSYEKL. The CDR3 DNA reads TGCGCCAGCAGCCAAGTAAACAGGGAGACCCAGTACTTC. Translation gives CASSQVNRETQYF.

The CDR3 sequence: CASSLYSGQLAKNIQYF. Here the CDR3 DNA reads TGTGCCAGTAGTCTCTATAGTGGGCAGCTAGCCAAAAACATTCAGTACTTC. This chain uses TRBV19 with TRBJ2-4; D is undetermined. The germline V gene encodes CDR1 LNHDA and CDR2 SQIVND (reference sequence). The CDR3 runs 17 residues. Trimming left V 5 bases short and J 0 bases short, with 17 bases between.

CDR3 nucleotide sequence: TGTGCCAGCAGGAAGCGGGAGTTGGCCTACAATGAGCAGTTCTTC. Amino acids: CASRKRELAYNEQFF. The chain carries TRBV6-5 and TRBJ2-1, with 8 bases matching TRBD2. Germline values: CDR1 MNHEY, CDR2 SVGAGI. The J segment lost 2 bases and the V segment lost 6 bases, leaving 6 bases of the junction unmatched. This CDR3 region has 15 residues.

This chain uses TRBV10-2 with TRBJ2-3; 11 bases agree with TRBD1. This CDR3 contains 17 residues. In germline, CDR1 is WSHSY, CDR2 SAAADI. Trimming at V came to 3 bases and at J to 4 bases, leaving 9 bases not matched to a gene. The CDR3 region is CASSDNVWTGGPDTQYF. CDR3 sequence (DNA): TGCGCCAGCAGTGATAACGTCTGGACAGGGGGCCCAGATACGCAGTATTTT.

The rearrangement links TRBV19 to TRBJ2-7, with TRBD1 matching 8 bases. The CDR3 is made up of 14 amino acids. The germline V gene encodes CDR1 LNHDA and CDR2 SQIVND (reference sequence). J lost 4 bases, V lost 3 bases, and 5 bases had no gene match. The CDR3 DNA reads TGTGCCAGTAGTATTCAACAGGGGGGTTACGAGCAGTACTTC. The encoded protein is CASSIQQGGYEQYF.

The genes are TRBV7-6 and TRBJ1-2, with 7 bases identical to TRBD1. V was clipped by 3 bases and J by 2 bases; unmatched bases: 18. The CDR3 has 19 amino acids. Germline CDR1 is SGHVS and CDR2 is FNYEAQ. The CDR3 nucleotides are TGTGCCAGCAGCTTTCCCAATTCCGGGACAGAAAACCTCAACTATGGCTACACCTTC. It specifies CASSFPNSGTENLNYGYTF.

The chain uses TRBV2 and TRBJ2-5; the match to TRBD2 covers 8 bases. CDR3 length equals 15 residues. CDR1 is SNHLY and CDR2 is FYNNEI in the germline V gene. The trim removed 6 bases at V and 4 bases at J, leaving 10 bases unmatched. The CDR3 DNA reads TGTGCCAGCAGAAATGACGGGACTAGTGGAGAGACCCAGTACTTC. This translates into CASRNDGTSGETQYF.

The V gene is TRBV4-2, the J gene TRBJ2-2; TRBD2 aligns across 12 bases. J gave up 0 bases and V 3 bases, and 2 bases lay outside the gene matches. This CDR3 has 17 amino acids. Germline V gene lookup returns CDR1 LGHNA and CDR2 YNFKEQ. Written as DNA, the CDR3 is TGTGCCAGCAGCCACGGGACTAGCGGGTCGAACACCGGGGAGCTGTTTTTT. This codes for CASSHGTSGSNTGELFF.

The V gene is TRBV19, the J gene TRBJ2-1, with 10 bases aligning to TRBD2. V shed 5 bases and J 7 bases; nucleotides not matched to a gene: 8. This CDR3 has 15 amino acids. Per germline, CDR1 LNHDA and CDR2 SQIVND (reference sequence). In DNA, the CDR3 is TGTGCCAGTAGTCTCGTAGCGGGAGGTTTAAATGAGCAGTTCTTC. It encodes CASSLVAGGLNEQFF.

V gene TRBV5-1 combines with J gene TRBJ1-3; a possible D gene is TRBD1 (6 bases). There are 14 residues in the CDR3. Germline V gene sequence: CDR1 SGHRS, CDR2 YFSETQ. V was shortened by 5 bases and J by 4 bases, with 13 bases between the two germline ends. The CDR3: CASRDTGTGNTIYF. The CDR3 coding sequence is TGCGCCAGCAGGGATACAGGGACAGGAAACACCATATATTTT.

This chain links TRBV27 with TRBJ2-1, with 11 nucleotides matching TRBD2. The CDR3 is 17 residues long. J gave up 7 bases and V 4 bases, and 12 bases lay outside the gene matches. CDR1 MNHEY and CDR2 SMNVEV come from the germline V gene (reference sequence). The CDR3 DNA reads TGTGCCAGCAGTTCCCTGAGTAGCGGGAGGGCTGGAAATGAGCAGTTCTTC. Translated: CASSSLSSGRAGNEQFF.

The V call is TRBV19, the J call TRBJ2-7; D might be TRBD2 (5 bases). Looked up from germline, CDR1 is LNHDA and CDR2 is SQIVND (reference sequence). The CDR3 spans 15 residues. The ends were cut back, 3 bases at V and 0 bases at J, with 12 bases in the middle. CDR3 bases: TGTGCCAGTAGTATCGAAGCGGAAAGCTCCTACGAGCAGTACTTC. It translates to CASSIEAESSYEQYF.

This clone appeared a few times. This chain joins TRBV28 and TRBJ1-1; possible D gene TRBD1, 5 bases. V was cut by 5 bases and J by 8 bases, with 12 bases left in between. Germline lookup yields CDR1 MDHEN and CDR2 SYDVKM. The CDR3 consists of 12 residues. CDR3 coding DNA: TGTGCCAGCAGTGGCCCCGGGGGAGAAGCTTTCTTT. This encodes CASSGPGGEAFF.

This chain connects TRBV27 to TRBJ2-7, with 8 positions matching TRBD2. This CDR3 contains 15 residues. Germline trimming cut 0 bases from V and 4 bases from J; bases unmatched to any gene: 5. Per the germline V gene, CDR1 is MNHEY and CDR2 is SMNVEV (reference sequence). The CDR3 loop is CASSLSGTSGYEQYF. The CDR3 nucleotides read TGTGCCAGCAGTTTATCCGGGACTAGTGGTTACGAGCAGTACTTC.

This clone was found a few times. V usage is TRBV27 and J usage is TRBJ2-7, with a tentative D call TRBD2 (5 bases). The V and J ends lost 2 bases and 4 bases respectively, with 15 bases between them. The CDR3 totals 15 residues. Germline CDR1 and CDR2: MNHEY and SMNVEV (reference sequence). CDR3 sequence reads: CASSLDRSRAYEQYF. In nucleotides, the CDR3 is TGTGCCAGCAGTTTAGATCGCTCGAGGGCATACGAGCAGTACTTC.

The CDR3 spells CASSSAYEQYF. CDR3 nucleotides: TGCGCCAGCAGCTCCGCCTACGAGCAGTACTTC. The rearrangement joins TRBV5-1 to TRBJ2-7; D is undetermined. This CDR3 region has 11 residues. V was clipped by 3 bases and J by 2 bases, with 3 bases between them. From germline, CDR1 is SGHRS and CDR2 YFSETQ.

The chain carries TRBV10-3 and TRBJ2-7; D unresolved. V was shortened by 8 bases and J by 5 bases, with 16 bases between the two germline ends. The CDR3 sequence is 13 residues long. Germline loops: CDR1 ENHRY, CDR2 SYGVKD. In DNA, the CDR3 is TGTGCCATCTCCGGCGGTCTGTGGGACGAGCAGTACTTC. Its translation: CAISGGLWDEQYF.

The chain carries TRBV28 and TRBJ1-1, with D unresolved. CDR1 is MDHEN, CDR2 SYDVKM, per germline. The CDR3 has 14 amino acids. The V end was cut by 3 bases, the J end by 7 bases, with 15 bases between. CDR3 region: CASSLTGRPDEAFF. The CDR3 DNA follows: TGTGCCAGCAGTTTGACGGGGAGGCCCGATGAAGCTTTCTTT. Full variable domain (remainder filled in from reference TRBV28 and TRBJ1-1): DVKVTQSSRYLVKRTGEKVFLECVQDMDHENMFWYRQDPGLGLRLIYFSYDVKMKEKGDIPEGYSVSREKKERFSLILESASTNQTSMYLCASSLTGRPDEAFFGQGTRLTVV.